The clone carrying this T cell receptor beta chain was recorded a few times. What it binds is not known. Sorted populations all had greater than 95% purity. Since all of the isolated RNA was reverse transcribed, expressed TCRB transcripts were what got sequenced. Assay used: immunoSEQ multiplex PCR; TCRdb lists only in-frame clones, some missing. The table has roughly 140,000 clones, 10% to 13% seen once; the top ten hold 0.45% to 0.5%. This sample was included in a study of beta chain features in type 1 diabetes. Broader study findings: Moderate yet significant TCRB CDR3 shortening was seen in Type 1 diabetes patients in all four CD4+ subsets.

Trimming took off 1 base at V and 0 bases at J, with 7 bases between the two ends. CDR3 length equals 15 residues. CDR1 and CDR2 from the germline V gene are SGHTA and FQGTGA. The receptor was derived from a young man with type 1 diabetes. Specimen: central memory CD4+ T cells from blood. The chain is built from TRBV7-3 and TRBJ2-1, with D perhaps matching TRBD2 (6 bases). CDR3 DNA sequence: TGTGCCAGCAGCTTAAGCGGGAACTCCTACAATGAGCAGTTCTTC. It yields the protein CASSLSGNSYNEQFF.